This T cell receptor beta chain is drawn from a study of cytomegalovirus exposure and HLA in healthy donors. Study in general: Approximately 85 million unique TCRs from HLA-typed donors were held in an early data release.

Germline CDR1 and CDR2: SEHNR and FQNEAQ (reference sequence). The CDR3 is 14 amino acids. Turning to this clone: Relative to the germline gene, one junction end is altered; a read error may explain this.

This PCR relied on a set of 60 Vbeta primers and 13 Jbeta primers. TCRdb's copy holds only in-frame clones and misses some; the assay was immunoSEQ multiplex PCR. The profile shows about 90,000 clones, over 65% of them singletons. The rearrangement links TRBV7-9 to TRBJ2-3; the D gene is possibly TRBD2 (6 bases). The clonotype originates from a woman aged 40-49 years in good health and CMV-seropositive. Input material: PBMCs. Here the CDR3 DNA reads TGTTCCAGCAGCCCGGAGCGGGCCACAGATACGCAGTATTTT. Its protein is CSSSPERATDTQYF.